These 22 T cell receptor beta chains came from one sample sequenced in a study of control samples from healthy donors and cancer patients. Some clones are missing from TCRdb's copy, which holds only in-frame ones; the method was immunoSEQ multiplex PCR. The sample records 75,000 to 95,000 clones, about 89% being singletons. The source material was PBMCs. Receptors originate from a woman aged 45-60 years with colorectal cancer.

This sequence joins TRBV30 and TRBJ1-1, with D hard to call. V dropped 2 bases and J dropped 0 bases, with 1 base sitting between them. Germline V gene lookup returns CDR1 GTSNPN and CDR2 SVGIG (reference sequence). The CDR3 has 11 residues. The CDR3: CAWSLNTEAFF. The CDR3 coding sequence is TGTGCCTGGAGTCTGAACACTGAAGCTTTCTTT.

The chain joins TRBV5-4 to TRBJ1-2; TRBD1 is a possible D gene (6 bases). Trimming shortened V by 2 bases and J by 4 bases, and 9 bases separated the two germline ends. Germline V gene lookup returns CDR1 SGHNT and CDR2 YYREEE (reference sequence). This CDR3 is built from 13 residues. CDR3 nucleotides: TGTGCCAGCAGCTTCTCAGGGGCCTATGGCTACACCTTC. Protein product: CASSFSGAYGYTF.

The chain combines TRBV9 with TRBJ1-3; D may be TRBD1 (6 bases). CDR3 length equals 14 residues. Between the trimmed V and J ends, which lost 4 bases and 0 bases, there was a span of 8 bases. The germline V gene has CDR1 SGDLS and CDR2 YYNGEE. For the CDR3, the DNA is TGTGCCAGCAGCCAGGGGCTCTCTGGAAACACCATATATTTT. Its translation is CASSQGLSGNTIYF. Based on the CDR3 plus reference TRBV9 and TRBJ1-3, the full variable domain is DSGVTQTPKHLITATGQRVTLRCSPRSGDLSVYWYQQSLDQGLQFLIQYYNGEERAKGNILERFSAQQFPDLHSELNLSSLELGDSALYFCASSQGLSGNTIYFGEGSWLTVV.

This clone was recorded once. The chain has TRBV6-5 and TRBJ2-5, with D hard to call. V was trimmed by 0 bases and J by 5 bases, leaving 10 bases between them. CDR1 is MNHEY and CDR2 is SVGAGI in the germline V gene. This CDR3 is built from 14 residues. CDR3 coding DNA: TGTGCCAGCAGTTACTCCGCAGGATGGGAGACCCAGTACTTC. Translation: CASSYSAGWETQYF.

The chain recombines TRBV5-1 with TRBJ2-5, with D unclear. V gave up 4 bases and J gave up 4 bases, with 14 bases separating them. From germline, CDR1 is SGHRS and CDR2 YFSETQ. CDR3 size: 14 residues. CDR3 sequence reads: CASSRQMFPETQYF. In DNA, the CDR3 is TGCGCCAGCAGCCGTCAGATGTTTCCAGAGACCCAGTACTTC.

This rearrangement joins TRBV18 to TRBJ2-5, with D perhaps TRBD2 (5 bases). V lost 0 bases to trimming and J lost 9 bases, with 17 bases between them. This CDR3 has 15 residues. Germline V CDR1 and CDR2: KGHSH, LQKENI. The CDR3 bases are TGTGCCAGCTCACCACCGGAGAGGGCCTCTGGGGCCCAGTACTTC. This translates into CASSPPERASGAQYF.

This clone was recorded a few times. The CDR3: CASSLAGQVGNQPQHF. The CDR3 DNA is TGTGCCAGCAGCTTAGCCGGACAGGTTGGCAATCAGCCCCAGCATTTT. V gene TRBV11-1 combines with J gene TRBJ1-5; 7 bases agree with TRBD1. The CDR3 covers 16 residues. Germline CDR1 and CDR2: SGHAT and FQDESV (reference sequence). V dropped 0 bases and J dropped 2; count of bases not matched to a gene: 4.

The rearrangement joins TRBV24-1 to TRBJ2-3; TRBD1 aligns across 8 bases. The CDR3 consists of 15 residues. CDR1 and CDR2 from the germline V gene are KGHDR and SFDVKD. V was pared by 1 base and J by 5 bases, with 4 bases of the junction left unmatched. The CDR3 region is CATSDFRGRKDTQYF. CDR3 DNA: TGTGCCACCAGTGATTTCAGGGGGCGAAAAGATACGCAGTATTTT.

This chain connects TRBV12-3 or TRBV12-4 to TRBJ1-1; the D is unclear. The CDR3 length is 13 residues. V lost 3 bases, J lost 5 bases, and 10 bases lay in between. The DNA for the CDR3 is TGTGCCAGCAGTTTGCCCCGGGGAACTGAAGCTTTCTTT. Translating gives CASSLPRGTEAFF.

The chain employs TRBV9 and TRBJ2-3; 9 bases fit TRBD1. J was trimmed by 5 bases and V by 2 bases; bases with no gene match: 6. This CDR3 is built from 15 residues. Per germline, CDR1 SGDLS and CDR2 YYNGEE. The CDR3 nucleotides read TGTGCCAGCAGCGTTAGACAGGGGGATGTAGATACGCAGTATTTT. Protein sequence: CASSVRQGDVDTQYF. Based on the CDR3 plus reference TRBV9 and TRBJ2-3, the full variable domain is DSGVTQTPKHLITATGQRVTLRCSPRSGDLSVYWYQQSLDQGLQFLIQYYNGEERAKGNILERFSAQQFPDLHSELNLSSLELGDSALYFCASSVRQGDVDTQYFGPGTRLTVL.

The chain joins TRBV3-1 (or the pseudogene TRBV3-2) to TRBJ1-4; tentative D call: TRBD1 (6 bases). CDR3 size: 13 residues. V lost 0 bases, J lost 8 bases, and 7 bases lay in between. From germline, CDR1 is LGHDT and CDR2 YNNKEL (reference sequence). The CDR3 DNA is TGTGCCAGCAGCCAAGAGGGGACAGAAAAACTGTTTTTT. Translation: CASSQEGTEKLFF.

The chain has TRBV6-5 and TRBJ1-6; D is unclear. V was cut by 6 bases and J by 8 bases, with 11 bases left in between. The CDR3 length is 13 residues. Germline lookup yields CDR1 MNHEY and CDR2 SVGAGI. The CDR3 is CASRAVSDSPLHF. The CDR3 DNA follows: TGTGCCAGCAGGGCAGTAAGTGATTCACCCCTCCACTTT.

The chain has TRBV15 and TRBJ1-3; possibly TRBD1 for D (5 bases). Trimming removed 0 bases from V and 4 bases from J, with 13 bases in between. The germline V gene encodes CDR1 LNHNV and CDR2 YYDKDF (reference sequence). This CDR3 spans 16 amino acids. CDR3 sequence (DNA): TGTGCCACCAGCAGAGATCTGGGACTTGAGGGAAACACCATATATTTT. Protein: CATSRDLGLEGNTIYF.

The table lists this clone with a few counts. J is TRBJ1-1 and V is TRBV4-1; D is unclear. Germline assignment: CDR1 MGHRA and CDR2 YSYEKL. V gave up 3 bases and J gave up 2 bases, with 10 bases separating them. This CDR3 contains 14 residues. The CDR3 is CASSQQSFNTEAFF. CDR3 sequence (DNA): TGCGCCAGCAGCCAGCAAAGTTTCAACACTGAAGCTTTCTTT.

The CDR3 here is CASSYKGGTEAFF. CDR3 sequence (DNA): TGTGCCAGCAGTTATAAGGGTGGCACTGAAGCTTTCTTT. The chain carries TRBV6-5 and TRBJ1-1, with unresolved D. The germline V and J ends were trimmed by 3 bases and 4 bases, with 9 bases remaining between them. The CDR3 runs to 13 residues. CDR1 and CDR2 from the germline V gene are MNHEY and SVGAGI.

The chain employs TRBV7-3 and TRBJ2-2; perhaps TRBD1 as D (6 bases). The CDR3 is 19 amino acids. CDR1 is SGHTA, CDR2 FQGTGA, per germline. V was clipped by 4 bases and J by 0 bases, with 21 bases between them. The CDR3 region is CASSSPGSGQGTNTGELFF. The CDR3 nucleotides are TGTGCCAGCAGCTCACCAGGGTCCGGCCAGGGGACGAACACCGGGGAGCTGTTTTTT. The full variable domain, rest sourced from reference TRBV7-3 and TRBJ2-2, is GAGVSQTPSNKVTEKGKYVELRCDPISGHTALYWYRQSLGQGPEFLIYFQGTGAADDSGLPNDRFFAVRPEGSVSTLKIQRTERGDSAVYLCASSSPGSGQGTNTGELFFGEGSRLTVL.

This chain connects TRBV9 to TRBJ2-5; D gene uncertain. Per germline, CDR1 SGDLS and CDR2 YYNGEE. Between the trimmed V and J ends, which lost 1 base and 2 bases, there was a span of 6 bases. The CDR3 has 13 residues. The CDR3 here is CASSVSQQETQYF. As DNA, the CDR3 is TGTGCCAGCAGCGTATCTCAGCAAGAGACCCAGTACTTC.

The rearrangement links TRBV4-3 to TRBJ2-2, with 10 bases that match TRBD1. CDR1 and CDR2 from the germline V gene are LGHNA and YSLEER. V gave up 0 bases and J gave up 6 bases; unmatched junction bases: 4. This CDR3 contains 16 residues. In DNA form, the CDR3 reads TGCGCCAGCAGCCAAGAGGCTGGACAGGGGGCCGGGGAGCTGTTTTTT. Its translation is CASSQEAGQGAGELFF.

The chain has TRBV19 and TRBJ1-3; no definite D call. The V and J ends lost 6 bases and 8 bases respectively, with 20 bases between them. Looked up from germline, CDR1 is LNHDA and CDR2 is SQIVND (reference sequence). The CDR3 is 15 amino acids. This CDR3 is CASSSPGPVIDTIYF. The CDR3 DNA is TGTGCCAGTAGCTCCCCAGGACCGGTTATCGACACCATATATTTT.

This clone was observed many times. The chain recombines TRBV5-1 with TRBJ2-1; D perhaps matches TRBD2 (6 bases). This CDR3 has 14 residues. Germline values: CDR1 SGHRS, CDR2 YFSETQ. V was cut by 0 bases and J by 9 bases, with 13 bases left in between. Written as DNA, the CDR3 is TGCGCCAGCAGCTTGGTGAGTAGCGGAGCTGAGCAGTTCTTC. As protein: CASSLVSSGAEQFF.

The gene calls are TRBV20-1 and TRBJ1-1; 9 bases are a match to TRBD1. J gave up 0 bases and V 3 bases, and 8 bases lay outside the gene matches. Germline values: CDR1 DFQATT, CDR2 SNEGSKA (reference sequence). This CDR3 is built from 16 residues. The CDR3 protein is CSASKPGQGLNTEAFF. The CDR3 bases are TGCAGTGCTAGTAAGCCGGGACAGGGATTGAACACTGAAGCTTTCTTT.

On this clone itself: Additional DNA sequences in this sample encode the identical CDR3. The gene calls are TRBV9 and TRBJ2-6, with D hard to call. Trimming took 0 bases from V and 4 from J, leaving 8 bases between them. CDR1 SGDLS and CDR2 YYNGEE come from the germline V gene. The CDR3 consists of 15 residues. The CDR3 is CASSVEGSGANVLTF. The CDR3 DNA is TGTGCCAGCAGCGTAGAAGGGTCCGGGGCCAACGTCCTGACTTTC.